This is a list of T cell receptor beta chains from one sample in a study of T cells in Graves' hyperthyroidism and ophthalmopathy. Each CDR3 protein gets one entry after TCRdb re-called the multiplex PCR reads with MiXCR. The data show some 350,000 distinct CDR3 sequences, approximately 19% seen once. Sequenced input: blood. All receptors come from a woman under 30 with Graves' hyperthyroidism. Each CDR3 is given with its conserved first and last residue. A D gene is named only where the DNA matches it firmly. A row's size may be missing; if present it is once, few, many or a size class.

clone_size | cdr3_length | d_call | j_call | v_call | cdr3_nt | cdr3_aa
many | 13 | NA | TRBJ2-7 | TRBV18 | TGTGCCAGCTCGGCGGAGGGTCCCTACGAGCAGTACTTC | CASSAEGPYEQYF
few | 13 | NA | TRBJ1-6 | TRBV19 | TGTGCCAGTAGGGGGGACACCTATTCACCCCTCCACTTT | CASRGDTYSPLHF
many | 16 | NA | TRBJ1-5 | TRBV27 | TGTGCCAGCAGTTTATCGGGGACTTGGAGAAATCAGCCCCAGCATTTT | CASSLSGTWRNQPQHF
many | 14 | TRBD1 | TRBJ2-5 | TRBV29-1 | TGCAGCGTTGTTTCCCGGGACAGCCAAGAGACCCAGTACTTC | CSVVSRDSQETQYF
many | 14 | TRBD1 | TRBJ1-5 | TRBV2 | TGTGCTACGGGGACAGGGGCGGTTAGTCAGCCCCAGCATTTT | CATGTGAVSQPQHF
few | 13 | NA | TRBJ2-7 | TRBV7-9 | TGTGCCAGCAGCTTCCCCGGGGGTCTCGAGCAGTACTTC | CASSFPGGLEQYF
many | 16 | NA | TRBJ2-2 | TRBV12-3/TRBV12-4 | TGTGCCAGCAGTTTTGTACATTGGATGAACACCGGGGAGCTGTTTTTT | CASSFVHWMNTGELFF
many | 16 | NA | TRBJ1-5 | TRBV30 | TGTGCCTGGAGTGAGGGACCGCTAACCGTCAATCAGCCCCAGCATTTT | CAWSEGPLTVNQPQHF
once | 14 | NA | TRBJ2-5 | TRBV7-9 | TGTGCCAGCAGCTTAACACTAGGCTGGGAGACCCAGTACTTC | CASSLTLGWETQYF
NA | 16 | NA | TRBJ2-4 | TRBV5-1 | TGCGCCAGCAGCTTGGTCCCAGGGGTGTCCATGAACATTAAGTACTTC | CASSLVPGVSMNIKYF
many | 13 | NA | TRBJ2-5 | TRBV20-1 | TGCAGTGCTAGAGCCAGCCGCCAAGAGACCCAGTACTTC | CSARASRQETQYF
NA | 15 | TRBD1 | TRBJ2-5 | TRBV27 | TGTGCCAGCAGTTTACGGACAGGGCTTCTCGAGACCCAGTACTTC | CASSLRTGLLETQYF
many | 13 | TRBD1 | TRBJ1-1 | TRBV12-3/TRBV12-4 | TGTGCCACTACGGGACAGGGCTCCACTGAAGCTTTCTTT | CATTGQGSTEAFF
many | 13 | NA | TRBJ2-5 | TRBV11-2 | TGTGCCAGCACCAACCGAGGCCAAGAGACCCAGTACTTC | CASTNRGQETQYF
NA | 19 | NA | TRBJ2-7 | TRBV4-2 | TGTGCCAGCAGCCAAGAAGCGAGGACGGAATTCAACGAGGGCTACGAGCAGTACTTC | CASSQEARTEFNEGYEQYF
many | 15 | TRBD1 | TRBJ1-2 | TRBV7-2 | TGTGCCAGCAGCCCCTCAAAGGACAGGGCGGGAGGCTACACCTTC | CASSPSKDRAGGYTF
many | 13 | NA | TRBJ1-2 | TRBV7-9 | TGTGCCAGCAGCCCTCAGGATAACAGCGGCTACACCTTC | CASSPQDNSGYTF
few | 17 | TRBD1 | TRBJ1-6 | TRBV6-1 | TGTGCCAGCAGTGATGACGGGACCCACAGGGGCTATCCACCCCTCCACTTT | CASSDDGTHRGYPPLHF
NA | 13 | NA | TRBJ2-7 | TRBV12-3/TRBV12-4 | TGTGCCAGCACCCTATCTAGCCAGCACGAGCAGTACTTC | CASTLSSQHEQYF
many | 15 | TRBD2 | TRBJ2-5 | TRBV5-1 | TGCGCCAGCAGATATCTAGCGGGGGGGCAAGAGACCCAGTACTTC | CASRYLAGGQETQYF
many | 11 | NA | TRBJ1-1 | TRBV6-1 | TGTGCCAGCAAATCGACCGATGAAGCTTTCTTT | CASKSTDEAFF
NA | 17 | TRBD1 | TRBJ2-5 | TRBV20-1 | TGCAGTGCTCTACCCCACGGACAGGCCCGCCTCCAAGAGACCCAGTACTTC | CSALPHGQARLQETQYF
NA | 13 | NA | TRBJ1-1 | TRBV12-3/TRBV12-4 | TGTGCCAGCCTACGACCCTGGGGAACTGAAGCTTTCTTT | CASLRPWGTEAFF
many | 16 | NA | TRBJ1-2 | TRBV14 | TGTGCCAGCAGCCAAGTCGGGTTTGGAGCTAACTATGGCTACACCTTC | CASSQVGFGANYGYTF
NA | 16 | TRBD1 | TRBJ1-2 | TRBV6-5 | TGTGCCAGCAGTTATTCCTGGACAGGGGTTAACTATGGCTACACCTTC | CASSYSWTGVNYGYTF
NA | 16 | TRBD1 | TRBJ1-5 | TRBV7-3 | TGTGCCAGCAGCTTAACAGGGGGCGCGAGATATCAGCCCCAGCATTTT | CASSLTGGARYQPQHF
NA | 18 | NA | TRBJ1-5 | TRBV7-3 | TGTGCCAGCAGCCTCTCTAGCGGGGGGGATCGAGGTAATCAGCCCCAGCATTTT | CASSLSSGGDRGNQPQHF
many | 13 | NA | TRBJ1-2 | TRBV14 | TGTGCCAGCAGCCAAGGAGTAGGCTATGGCTACACCTTC | CASSQGVGYGYTF
many | 14 | TRBD1 | TRBJ1-1 | TRBV27 | TGTGCCAGCAGTGGGGGACAGAAGAACACTGAAGCTTTCTTT | CASSGGQKNTEAFF
many | 14 | NA | TRBJ1-1 | TRBV5-6 | TGTGCCAGCAGTTTTGGGCAGATGAACACTGAAGCTTTCTTT | CASSFGQMNTEAFF
many | 14 | NA | TRBJ1-2 | TRBV29-1 | TGCAGCGTCCCGAGGGGTGCCGGGACCTATGGCTACACCTTC | CSVPRGAGTYGYTF
many | 16 | TRBD2 | TRBJ2-7 | TRBV7-3 | TGTGCCAGCAGCTCATCACGACTAGCGGGGGATGGCGAGCAGTACTTC | CASSSSRLAGDGEQYF
many | 13 | NA | TRBJ2-7 | TRBV7-2 | TGTGCCAGCAGCCGGACTAACTCCTACGAGCAGTACTTC | CASSRTNSYEQYF
NA | 18 | TRBD2 | TRBJ2-7 | TRBV12-3/TRBV12-4 | TGTGCCAGCAGCCACCCCCGGACTAGCTTAGCCAGGTCGGGCGAGCAGTACTTC | CASSHPRTSLARSGEQYF
many | 16 | TRBD1 | TRBJ1-1 | TRBV6-4 | TGTGCCAGCAGTGATTCGTGGACAGGGATGAACACTGAAGCTTTCTTT | CASSDSWTGMNTEAFF
many | 16 | NA | TRBJ2-7 | TRBV7-3 | TGTGCCAGCAGCATCCCGGGACTCCAGCGAGGACGGGAGCAGTACTTC | CASSIPGLQRGREQYF
many | 12 | NA | TRBJ1-2 | TRBV28 | TGTGCCAGCAGTTTCTCTACCTATGGCTACACCTTC | CASSFSTYGYTF
many | 13 | TRBD1 | TRBJ1-2 | TRBV29-1 | TGCAGCGTTCCAGACAGGGTTCACTATGGCTACACCTTC | CSVPDRVHYGYTF
many | 16 | TRBD1 | TRBJ1-1 | TRBV27 | TGTGCCAGCAGTCCTGGACAGGGGGGATTTAACACTGAAGCTTTCTTT | CASSPGQGGFNTEAFF
many | 11 | NA | TRBJ1-1 | TRBV20-1 | TGCAGTGCTCCGGTCAACACTGAAGCTTTCTTT | CSAPVNTEAFF
many | 14 | TRBD1 | TRBJ1-5 | TRBV20-1 | TGCAGTGCGCCGCTGGGACAGCTCAATCAGCCCCAGCATTTT | CSAPLGQLNQPQHF
few | 13 | NA | TRBJ2-7 | TRBV29-1 | TGCAGCGTTGAGATCTCTCCGGCCTACGAGCAGTACTTC | CSVEISPAYEQYF
many | 14 | NA | TRBJ1-1 | TRBV6-5 | TGTGCCAGCAGTTACCCTGGTGGGACCACTGAAGCTTTCTTT | CASSYPGGTTEAFF
many | 14 | NA | TRBJ1-1 | TRBV7-2 | TGTGCCAGCAGCTTCTACGAGGTATACACTGAAGCTTTCTTT | CASSFYEVYTEAFF
many | 15 | TRBD2 | TRBJ2-5 | TRBV6-4 | TGTGCCAGCTCACCAACCAGCGGGGGTCAAGAGACCCAGTACTTC | CASSPTSGGQETQYF